The source of this TCR beta chain is a study of T-cell memory formation after mild COVID-19. To note about this clonotype: What it binds is not known.

Study-wide findings and caveats: The study detected some responding clones in pre-infection memory, suggesting cross-reactive memory joined. CD4/CD8 balance held among clones contracting day 15 to 85, and later expanders leaned CD4+. For contracting clones, CD4+ ones sat mainly in CM and EM, CD8+ in EMRA.

V was shortened by 4 bases and J by 15 bases, with 19 bases between the two germline ends. CDR3 length: 13 residues. TCRdb re-called the 5' RACE reads through MiXCR, storing one row per CDR3 protein. This sample has under 400,000 distinct CDR3 sequences, with roughly 21% found just once. Material: PBMCs or a T cell subset sorted from them (not recorded which). The clonotype comes from an adult woman who had mild COVID-19 (a few samples of this study predate the infection). Cell type and time point are not known. The chain employs TRBV23-1 and TRBJ2-1; D uncertain. TRBV23-1 is designated an ORF whose function remains uncertain. CDR3 DNA sequence: TGCGCCAGCAGTCCCCGAATCCGGGTCCTCCCGTTCTTC. Translating it yields CASSPRIRVLPFF.